The clone carrying this T cell receptor beta chain has more than one count but fewer than ten. Its antigen is as yet unknown. The library protocol tagged individual cDNA molecules with unique molecular identifiers. Each CDR3 protein is one row after TCRdb ran MiXCR on the 5' RACE reads. The sample includes 50,000 to 55,000 distinct CDR3 sequences, roughly 10% of them seen just once. The V segment lost 1 base and the J segment 5 bases; nucleotides outside the gene matches: 3. Germline assignment: CDR1 SGHVS and CDR2 FNYEAQ. The CDR3 consists of 15 residues. This entry is derived from a study of early T cells in non-severe SARS-CoV-2 infection. For the study at large: Sequencing of bulk RNA from unsorted whole blood was done, without chain pairing. Notes on the study in general: Lookups in VDJdb leaned toward anti-spike CD8 responses and missed private and CD4 specificities.

The TCR comes from an adult who was a healthcare worker with PCR-confirmed SARS-CoV-2 infection or an uninfected control (not recorded which). Material for sequencing was whole blood. The chain couples TRBV7-6 to TRBJ2-3, with 10 bases fitting TRBD2. CDR3 residues: CASSLVRTSGDTQYF. The CDR3 DNA reads TGTGCCAGCAGCTTAGTTCGGACTAGCGGAGATACGCAGTATTTT.